Below, one T cell receptor (beta chain) is given with its context. Its matching antigen is unknown. This specimen belongs to a study of shared clonotypes between healthy human individuals. Study observations and caveats: As a rule, naive subsets had a larger estimated richness than memory subsets.

Sequencing was performed with immunoSEQ multiplex PCR; in TCRdb, only in-frame clones are kept and a portion is missing. Here the sample spans some 240,000 clones, 60% to 70% being singletons. The sample comprised memory CD4+ T cells sorted from blood. Noted subset: CD45RA-negative fraction. The receptor's source is a man between 25 and 39 years old in good health.

The CDR3 here is CASSLVAGTGIEAFF. In DNA, the CDR3 is TGCGCCAGCAGCTTGGTCGCCGGGACAGGAATTGAAGCTTTCTTT. The V gene is TRBV5-1, the J gene TRBJ1-1; 8 bases are shared with TRBD1. J lost 7 bases, V lost 0 bases, and 8 bases had no gene match. CDR3 length equals 15 residues. Germline V gene lookup returns CDR1 SGHRS and CDR2 YFSETQ.